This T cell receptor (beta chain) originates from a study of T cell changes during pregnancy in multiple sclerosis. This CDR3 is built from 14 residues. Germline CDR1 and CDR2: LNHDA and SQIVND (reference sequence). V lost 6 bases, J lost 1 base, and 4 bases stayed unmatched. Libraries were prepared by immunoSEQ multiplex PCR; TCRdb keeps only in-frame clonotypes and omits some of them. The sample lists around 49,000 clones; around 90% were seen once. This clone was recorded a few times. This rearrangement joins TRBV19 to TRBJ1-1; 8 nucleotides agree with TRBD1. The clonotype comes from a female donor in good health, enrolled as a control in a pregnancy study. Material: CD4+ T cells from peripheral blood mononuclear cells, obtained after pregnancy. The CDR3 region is CASSSTGANTEAFF. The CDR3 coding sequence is TGTGCCAGTAGCTCGACAGGGGCGAACACTGAAGCTTTCTTT.